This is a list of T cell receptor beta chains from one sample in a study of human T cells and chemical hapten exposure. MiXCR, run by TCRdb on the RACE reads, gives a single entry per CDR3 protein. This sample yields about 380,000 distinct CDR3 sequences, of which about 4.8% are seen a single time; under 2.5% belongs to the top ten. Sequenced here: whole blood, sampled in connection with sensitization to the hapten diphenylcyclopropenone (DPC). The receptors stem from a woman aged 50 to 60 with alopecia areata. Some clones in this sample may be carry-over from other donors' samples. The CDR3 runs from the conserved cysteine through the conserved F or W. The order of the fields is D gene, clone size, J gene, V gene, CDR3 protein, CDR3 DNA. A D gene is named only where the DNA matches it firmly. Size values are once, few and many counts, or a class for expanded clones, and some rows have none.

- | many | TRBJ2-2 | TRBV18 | CASSPPTGLNTGELFF | TGTGCCAGCTCACCACCCACAGGGCTAAACACCGGGGAGCTGTTTTTT
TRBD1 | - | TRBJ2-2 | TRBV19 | CASSVSRQGFSGELFF | TGTGCCAGTAGTGTAAGCAGACAGGGTTTCAGCGGGGAGCTGTTTTTT
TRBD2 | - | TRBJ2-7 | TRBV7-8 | CASRRVSGSHEQYF | TGTGCCAGCAGGAGGGTCAGCGGGAGCCACGAGCAGTACTTC
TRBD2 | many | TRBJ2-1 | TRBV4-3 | CASSQDRAGGNEQFF | TGCGCCAGCAGCCAAGATCGGGCGGGAGGTAACGAGCAGTTCTTC
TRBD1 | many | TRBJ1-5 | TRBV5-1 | CASSLTGPEQPQHF | TGCGCCAGCAGCCTGACAGGGCCGGAGCAGCCCCAGCATTTT
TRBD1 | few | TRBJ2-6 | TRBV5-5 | CASSMGQGDSGANVLTF | TGTGCCAGCAGCATGGGACAGGGGGACTCTGGGGCCAACGTCCTGACTTTC
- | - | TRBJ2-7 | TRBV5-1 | CASSFGGYVQYF | TGCGCCAGCAGCTTTGGGGGATACGTGCAGTACTTC
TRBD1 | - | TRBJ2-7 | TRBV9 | CASSVGQGAWLSEQYF | TGTGCCAGCAGCGTAGGACAGGGTGCCTGGTTGAGCGAGCAGTACTTC
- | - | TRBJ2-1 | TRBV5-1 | CASSFDSSYNEQFF | TGCGCCAGCAGCTTCGACAGCTCCTACAATGAGCAGTTCTTC
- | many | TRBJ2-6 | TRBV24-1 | CATSSGTSGSGANVLTF | TGTGCCACCAGTTCAGGGACATCGGGCTCTGGGGCCAACGTCCTGACTTTC
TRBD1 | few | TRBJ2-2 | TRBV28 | CASRQGVAGELFF | TGTGCCAGTCGACAGGGAGTAGCCGGGGAGCTGTTTTTT
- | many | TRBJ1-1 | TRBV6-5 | CASSLGRLGTEAFF | TGTGCCAGCAGTCTAGGTCGACTGGGCACTGAAGCTTTCTTT
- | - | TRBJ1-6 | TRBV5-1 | CASRSSGTGSPLHF | TGCGCCAGCAGATCGTCCGGGACTGGATCACCCCTCCACTTT
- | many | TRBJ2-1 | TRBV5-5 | CASKTTGTQTYNEQFF | TGTGCCAGCAAAACCACCGGGACGCAAACCTACAATGAGCAGTTCTTC
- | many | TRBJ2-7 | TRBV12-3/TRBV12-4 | CASALGTSYEQYF | TGTGCCAGCGCACTAGGGACCTCCTACGAGCAGTACTTC
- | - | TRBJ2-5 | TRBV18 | CASSTAVNQETQYF | TGTGCCAGCTCCACCGCGGTCAACCAAGAGACCCAGTACTTC
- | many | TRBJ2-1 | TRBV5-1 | CASRIGTLYNEQFF | TGCGCCAGCCGGATTGGGACACTGTACAATGAGCAGTTCTTC
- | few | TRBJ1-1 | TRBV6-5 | CASNRAGVTGTEAFF | TGTGCCAGCAACCGCGCAGGGGTCACGGGCACTGAAGCTTTCTTT
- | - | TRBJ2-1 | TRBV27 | CASSFPRGSYNEQFF | TGTGCCAGCAGTTTCCCTAGAGGGAGTTACAATGAGCAGTTCTTC
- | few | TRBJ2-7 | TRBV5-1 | CASSLFLDSYEQYF | TGCGCCAGCAGCTTATTCCTAGACTCCTACGAGCAGTACTTC
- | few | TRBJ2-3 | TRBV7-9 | CASGADTDTQYF | TGTGCCAGCGGCGCGGACACAGATACGCAGTATTTT
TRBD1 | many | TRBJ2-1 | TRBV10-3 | CATGQGSNEQFF | TGTGCCACGGGACAGGGGAGTAATGAGCAGTTCTTC
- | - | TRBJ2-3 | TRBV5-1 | CASSLAGAFTSTDTQYF | TGCGCCAGCAGCTTGGCCGGAGCGTTTACTAGCACAGATACGCAGTATTTT
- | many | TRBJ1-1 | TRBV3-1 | CASSHPGAEAFF | TGTGCCAGCAGCCATCCCGGCGCTGAAGCTTTCTTT
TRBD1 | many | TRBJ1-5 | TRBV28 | CASSSNLRRGLGQPQHF | TGTGCCAGCAGTTCCAATCTCCGAAGGGGGCTGGGTCAGCCCCAGCATTTT
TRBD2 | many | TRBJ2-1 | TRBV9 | CASSVLSSGSDEQFF | TGTGCCAGCAGCGTATTATCTAGCGGGAGCGATGAGCAGTTCTTC
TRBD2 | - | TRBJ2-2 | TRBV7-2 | CASSLSSREGGTGELFF | TGTGCCAGCAGCTTAAGTTCGCGGGAGGGCGGCACCGGGGAGCTGTTTTTT
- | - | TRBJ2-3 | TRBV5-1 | CASSSGRDTQYF | TGCGCCAGCAGCTCCGGCCGGGATACGCAGTATTTT
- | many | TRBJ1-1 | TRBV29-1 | CSGESTEAFF | TGCAGCGGGGAAAGCACTGAAGCTTTCTTT